The present entry profiles one T cell receptor (beta chain) with its context. The clone's antigen remains unknown. The input lacks base qualities; no much larger clone sits a single base away. Measured from the cysteine to the phenylalanine, the CDR3 is 14 residues long. The CDR3 DNA has 42 bases and is translated from base 1. Here V drops 4 bases and J drops 7 bases, and the junction holds 7 bases not matched to any gene. From a lookup of the germline V gene (reference sequence), CDR1 and CDR2 are SEHNR and FQNEAQ. Library prep was done by the immunoSEQ multiplex PCR assay. For the multiplex PCR, a mixture combining 60 forward primers for TCR Vbeta segments and 13 reverse primers for TCR Jbeta segments was used. The CDR3 region of rearranged TCR beta genes was amplified from genomic DNA by a multiplex PCR assay. On the Illumina HiSeq System, the amplified TCR beta libraries were sequenced as 87-base-pair reads. The study's processing was this. A later analysis counted approximately 76 million unique TCR beta chains across the 650 to 700 repertoires, and around 9.9 million of these chains were shared by at least two donors. To remove PCR and sequencing errors, raw reads were error-corrected and collapsed into unique sequences using a nearest-neighbor algorithm that merged closely related sequences. Alignment of CDR3 sequences to IMGT reference sequences was used to assign V, D and J gene segments. Each retained sequence needed at least a six-nucleotide match to both a V gene segment and a J gene segment. Rearrangements were classified as productive when the CDR3 lacked stop codons and remained in frame with V and J, and all other rearrangements were classified as non-productive. CDR3 was defined by IMGT convention, running from the second conserved V-encoded cysteine to the conserved J-encoded phenylalanine. Sequences without an unambiguous match to a single V gene segment were excluded from the earlier analysis of 587 of the donors. An earlier analysis of some 500 of the donors classified V segments as functional when productive rearrangements were above 56.7% and as segregating when the standard deviation between donors was above 5%. A statistical classification framework was built for diagnosing cytomegalovirus status from the catalog of TCR beta chain sequences. In a later analysis, V and J genes were assigned by comparing TCR nucleotide sequences against IMGT/GENE-DB human TR gene sequences. A later analysis assigned CDR3 sequences and most-parsimonious VDJ recombination scenarios with the TCRdist pipeline. In a later analysis, every TCR beta chain was defined by the combination of its CDR3 amino acid sequence and its V-gene family, and reads without a unique V-gene family were dropped. To address suspected cross-contamination and a sequencing artifact, a later analysis removed 550 to 750 highly shared, low-generation-probability nucleotide sequences. In a later analysis, a clonal expansion index was calculated for each public chain from normalized within-repertoire ranks of inferred template counts. A later analysis computed generation probabilities with a VDJ recombination model fitted to out-of-frame rearrangements, and checked the results against IGoR. A later analysis scored TCR-TCR, TCR-HLA and TCR-CMV co-occurrence with hypergeometric tests, applying a repertoire-size bias correction to TCR pairs. To estimate false discovery rates, a later analysis permuted the HLA or CMV assignments 20 times. In a later analysis, co-occurring TCRs were grouped using DBSCAN, with TCRdist sequence similarity added in when clustering inside HLA-allele-positive subsets. For co-occurrence clustering, repertoires with fewer than 30,000 or more than 120,000 public chains were excluded, along with four or five repertoires with anomalous nucleotide sharing. The immuneACCESS repertoire file appears here via TCRdb, limited to in-frame rearrangements. These files lack a portion of the clones; in checked studies, under half of the deficit traces to unresolved V genes, and the cause of the others is not known. That table gives V, J and clone size, and the DNA gave D and trimming. The sample includes tens of thousands of clones, with about 81% observed a single time. Of the sample, approximately 50% is held by the ten largest clones.

The data were obtained in a study of cytomegalovirus exposure and HLA in healthy donors (dated by TCRdb to the late 2010s). Broadly, across the study: In an earlier analysis of 587 of the donors, 276 Gb of sequence data and about 110 million unique TCR beta sequences from about 190 million T cells were reported. Donor age, sex, ethnicity and CMV serostatus were collected together with the repertoire data. A handful of DR-DQ haplotypes were handled as single units for association and clustering because linkage in the cohort was strong. A separate validation cohort of about 110 different subjects was used in addition to the approximately 700-subject first cohort. The later analysis used no new phenotypic data to find candidate immune exposures, relying instead on TCR beta sequences and their occurrence across donors. Roughly 290 gigabases of sequencing data and 70 million to 95 million unique TCR sequences made up an early release that covered 500 to 700 HLA-typed donors. The number of donors typed differed by locus, with roughly 620-640 for A, B, C, DRB1 and DQB1, approximately 500 for DQA1, approximately 580 for DPA1, and around 450 for DPB1. A later analysis re-examined previously published TCR beta repertoires from around 670 donors and added high-resolution HLA genotyping to investigate patterns of TCR occurrence. HLA typing covered class I and class II loci at four-digit resolution. The aim of the study was to test whether cataloging public T cell receptors could identify signatures of past pathogen exposure. Among the 398 genotyped donors, about 83% belonged to the genetic ancestry cluster associated with self-reported Caucasian donors. Every discovery cohort repertoire had been produced on one sequencing platform. Among some 410 genotyped donors of the cohort, an average of roughly 230,000 unique TCR beta nucleotide sequences was sequenced per donor, of which roughly 18% were non-productive. In an earlier analysis of 587 of the donors, high-throughput TCR beta sequencing was used to judge whether each TCR beta V gene segment behaved as functional or pseudogenic. Using immunosequencing, the study profiled T cell repertoires from 666 subjects and related those repertoires to cytomegalovirus serostatus. High-throughput TCR immunosequencing, statistical association of individual TCRs with disease status, and machine learning were combined to predict cytomegalovirus infection status. In a later genetic analysis, genome-wide SNP genotypes for about 65% of the roughly 700 donors were used, and that subset was treated as a discovery cohort.

The paper as a whole reports these results and caveats: Roughly uniform sequencing depth across donors was assumed in presence/absence analyses, although this assumption may not hold. A later analysis found that most CMV-associated TCR beta chains appeared HLA-restricted, with HLA associations seemingly driven largely by CMV exposure. The study listed 150 to 200 TCR beta chains as associated with cytomegalovirus. A later analysis reported that several top co-occurrence clusters appeared linked to parvovirus B19, influenza, CMV and Epstein-Barr virus. In this cohort, only TCR beta chains were sequenced, and detectable features were limited by the absence of alpha or paired-chain data. In vitro tests confirmed that a few of the cytomegalovirus-associated TCR beta chains recognize cytomegalovirus antigens. The only immune exposure information available for the cohort was CMV serostatus. A cluster of highly shared sequence variants was judged likely to represent a technical artifact of the sequencing pipeline. The authors suggested that the approach could potentially be generalized to other disease states and immunological phenotypes. When HLA alleles, especially DR and DQ, strongly co-occurred, TCR associations were difficult to assign to individual alleles. At a false discovery rate of 0.05, a later analysis linked roughly 17,000 TCR beta sequences to specific HLA alleles. A further reported finding was that TCR beta sequences accurately predicted the HLA-A and HLA-B alleles for most subjects in the first cohort. A later genetic analysis associated a missense DCLRE1C variant with V-gene and J-gene trimming of TCR beta chains, and an independent cohort replicated the association. Compared with equally common non-associated chains, HLA-associated TCR beta chains in a later analysis were more clonally expanded and had lower generation probabilities. In an earlier analysis of around 600 of the donors, most TCR beta V segments were observed in productive rearrangements about 90% or about 30% of the time, broadly matching IMGT annotations. The earlier analysis of about 600 of the donors excluded roughly 16 rarely observed V segments, including chromosome 9 orphons, because counts were too low. The classifier was reported to diagnose cytomegalovirus status with high specificity and sensitivity in both the original cohort and the validation cohort. Because HLA typing was unavailable for some donors at each locus, only the typed subset was used in association tests. Correlated functional status among segregating V segments might reflect linkage disequilibrium, but an unknown experimental factor could not be ruled out. Across donors, most TCR sequences were observed very rarely, whereas some public TCRs were present in many individuals. In a later analysis, TCR association rates were found to vary across HLA loci, with the most associated TCRs seen for DRB1 alleles and the fewest for HLA-C alleles. The 87-base-pair reads could not distinguish some IMGT-functional V segments, including TRBV6-2 and TRBV6-3, so those segments were excluded. According to a later genetic analysis, donors in an Asian-associated ancestry cluster had fewer N-insertions in productive TCRs than the approximately 700-donor mean.

In total, roughly 670 healthy bone marrow donors made up the cohort. Cohort members were all nominally healthy when sampled, although unrecorded immune exposures were likely present. The donor was CMV seropositive and was included in the group of 250 to 350 seropositive cohort members. Each donor provided a peripheral blood sample, and peripheral blood mononuclear cells were used for TCR beta sequencing. Genomic DNA was extracted from the blood cell samples with the Qiagen DNeasy Blood Extraction Kit. The rearranged chain carries TRBV7-9 and TRBJ1-1; 9 central nucleotides agree with TRBD1. The source material was PBMCs. This clonotype was sampled from a man in his fifties in good health and CMV-seropositive. CDR3 protein: CASSYDRGRGEAFF. The DNA sequence reads TGTGCCAGCAGCTACGACAGGGGGAGAGGTGAAGCTTTCTTT.